This T cell receptor (beta chain) was captured by sequencing in a study of T cell changes during pregnancy in multiple sclerosis. This CDR3 spans 14 amino acids. Germline CDR1 is ENHRY and CDR2 is SYGVKD. J gave up 0 bases and V 7 bases, and 2 bases lay outside the gene matches. The method was immunoSEQ multiplex PCR; TCRdb's version includes in-frame clones alone and lacks a portion of them. This table holds more than 85,000 clones, 85% to 95% found once. This rearrangement joins TRBV10-3 to TRBJ1-1, with 10 bases fitting TRBD1. This receptor was obtained from a female donor with multiple sclerosis, enrolled in a pregnancy study. The sample here was peripheral blood, taken before pregnancy. The CDR3 here is CAIKGTGVNTEAFF. CDR3 sequence (DNA): TGTGCCATCAAGGGGACAGGGGTGAACACTGAAGCTTTCTTT.